This is a list of T cell receptor beta chains from one sample in a study of cytomegalovirus exposure and HLA in healthy donors. The data were produced by immunoSEQ multiplex PCR, yet TCRdb's version contains in-frame clones alone and is incomplete. The sample has roughly 170,000 clones; more than 70% are singletons. The sample was PBMCs. Receptors were obtained from a woman between 45 and 60 years old in good health and CMV-seropositive. Each CDR3 is given with its conserved first and last residue. The D gene is left open where the match is weak. Expanded clones are given a class, and other clones once, few, many or no size at all.

length: 16; J: TRBJ2-1; D: TRBD1; size: -; V: TRBV5-6; CDR3: CASSWTTGGTVGEQFF; DNA: TGTGCCAGCAGCTGGACCACAGGGGGAACGGTCGGGGAGCAGTTCTTC
length: 13; J: TRBJ2-7; D: -; size: once; V: TRBV4-3; CDR3: CASSQAFSSEQYF; DNA: TGCGCCAGCAGCCAAGCCTTTTCTAGCGAGCAGTACTTC
length: 14; J: TRBJ1-1; D: TRBD1; size: once; V: TRBV6-6; CDR3: CASSAPDRGTEAFF; DNA: TGTGCCAGCAGTGCCCCGGACAGGGGAACTGAAGCTTTCTTT
length: 14; J: TRBJ2-3; D: -; size: -; V: TRBV27; CDR3: CASSFQVGTDTQYF; DNA: TGTGCCAGCAGTTTCCAGGTTGGCACAGATACGCAGTATTTT
length: 15; J: TRBJ2-2; D: TRBD2; size: -; V: TRBV2; CDR3: CASSSRTSGSGELFF; DNA: TGTGCCAGCAGTTCCCGGACTAGCGGGAGCGGGGAGCTGTTTTTT
length: 17; J: TRBJ2-1; D: TRBD2; size: -; V: TRBV10-3; CDR3: CAISDPHLAASYNEQFF; DNA: TGTGCCATCAGTGACCCCCACCTAGCGGCGTCCTACAATGAGCAGTTCTTC
length: 17; J: TRBJ2-7; D: TRBD2; size: -; V: TRBV19; CDR3: CASSVTPTSGRAYEQYF; DNA: TGTGCCAGTAGTGTAACCCCGACTAGCGGGAGGGCCTACGAGCAGTACTTC
length: 18; J: TRBJ2-5; D: TRBD2; size: once; V: TRBV5-1; CDR3: CASSLEATSGGAEETQYF; DNA: TGCGCCAGCAGCTTGGAGGCGACTAGCGGGGGGGCCGAAGAGACCCAGTACTTC
length: 14; J: TRBJ2-7; D: TRBD2; size: -; V: TRBV5-4; CDR3: CASSLTSGGYEQYF; DNA: TGTGCCAGCAGCTTGACTAGCGGGGGCTACGAGCAGTACTTC
length: 14; J: TRBJ2-1; D: TRBD2; size: -; V: TRBV7-3; CDR3: CASSPGLAVLKEFF; DNA: TGTGCCAGCAGCCCGGGACTAGCGGTTCTTAAGGAGTTCTTC
length: 13; J: TRBJ1-4; D: -; size: -; V: TRBV30; CDR3: CAWGPGSYEKLFF; DNA: TGTGCCTGGGGCCCGGGAAGCTACGAAAAACTGTTTTTT
length: 15; J: TRBJ1-4; D: TRBD1; size: -; V: TRBV5-6; CDR3: CASSSGTENNEKLFF; DNA: TGTGCCAGCAGCTCGGGGACAGAAAATAATGAAAAACTGTTTTTT
length: 14; J: TRBJ1-2; D: TRBD1; size: few; V: TRBV13; CDR3: CASSRDRGPGGYTF; DNA: TGTGCCAGCAGTCGAGACAGGGGGCCTGGAGGCTACACCTTC
length: 16; J: TRBJ2-2; D: -; size: -; V: TRBV11-3; CDR3: CASSLAFGSNTGELFF; DNA: TGTGCCAGCAGCTTAGCCTTCGGTTCTAACACCGGGGAGCTGTTTTTT
length: 15; J: TRBJ1-4; D: TRBD1; size: -; V: TRBV7-6; CDR3: CASSLETGINEKLFF; DNA: TGTGCCAGCAGCCTAGAGACAGGGATTAATGAAAAACTGTTTTTT
length: 13; J: TRBJ2-3; D: -; size: -; V: TRBV29-1; CDR3: CSVKRTGTDTQYF; DNA: TGCAGCGTAAAGAGGACTGGCACAGATACGCAGTATTTT
length: 14; J: TRBJ1-2; D: -; size: -; V: TRBV5-4; CDR3: CASSLIGSNYGYTF; DNA: TGTGCCAGCAGCTTGATAGGGAGTAACTATGGCTACACCTTC
length: 15; J: TRBJ1-2; D: TRBD1; size: -; V: TRBV28; CDR3: CASNPQGAPIYGYTF; DNA: TGTGCCAGCAACCCTCAGGGGGCGCCGATTTATGGCTACACCTTC
length: 14; J: TRBJ1-1; D: -; size: -; V: TRBV6-5; CDR3: CASSRIDRHSEAFF; DNA: TGTGCCAGCAGCCGGATAGACAGGCATTCTGAAGCTTTCTTT
length: 14; J: TRBJ2-7; D: TRBD2; size: -; V: TRBV27; CDR3: CASRTPGRSYEQYF; DNA: TGTGCCAGCAGGACCCCCGGGAGGTCCTACGAGCAGTACTTC
length: 17; J: TRBJ1-2; D: -; size: once; V: TRBV5-1; CDR3: CASSLLPGAFPLYGYTF; DNA: TGCGCCAGCAGCTTGCTCCCAGGGGCCTTTCCTCTCTATGGCTACACCTTC
length: 17; J: TRBJ1-2; D: TRBD1; size: -; V: TRBV12-5; CDR3: CASGLITGTGSNYGYTF; DNA: TGTGCTAGTGGTTTGATTACCGGGACAGGGTCTAACTATGGCTACACCTTC
length: 15; J: TRBJ2-3; D: TRBD2; size: -; V: TRBV6-5; CDR3: CASSYLRGGTDTQYF; DNA: TGTGCCAGCAGTTACTTGCGGGGGGGTACAGATACGCAGTATTTT
length: 15; J: TRBJ1-5; D: TRBD1; size: -; V: TRBV28; CDR3: CASTPAQGADQPQHF; DNA: TGTGCCAGCACTCCCGCACAGGGGGCCGATCAGCCCCAGCATTTT
length: 16; J: TRBJ2-2; D: -; size: -; V: TRBV4-3; CDR3: CASSQGARGNTGELFF; DNA: TGCGCCAGCAGCCAGGGGGCGAGGGGGAACACCGGGGAGCTGTTTTTT
length: 16; J: TRBJ1-1; D: -; size: -; V: TRBV5-1; CDR3: CASSLDPLGQDTEAFF; DNA: TGCGCCAGCAGCTTGGATCCCCTGGGCCAAGACACTGAAGCTTTCTTT
length: 14; J: TRBJ1-3; D: -; size: -; V: TRBV5-1; CDR3: CASSLTDSGNTIYF; DNA: TGCGCCAGCAGCCTTACAGACTCTGGAAACACCATATATTTT
length: 14; J: TRBJ2-7; D: -; size: -; V: TRBV4-2; CDR3: CASSLRTDWNEQYF; DNA: TGTGCCAGCAGCCTGCGGACAGACTGGAACGAGCAGTACTTC
length: 14; J: TRBJ1-2; D: -; size: once; V: TRBV21-1; CDR3: CAAPSDRVEDGYTF; DNA: TGTGCCGCACCTTCGGACAGGGTGGAAGATGGCTACACCTTC
length: 15; J: TRBJ1-1; D: -; size: once; V: TRBV6-6; CDR3: CASSYSGGQNTEAFF; DNA: TGTGCCAGCAGTTACTCGGGGGGTCAGAACACTGAAGCTTTCTTT
length: 15; J: TRBJ2-5; D: -; size: few; V: TRBV9; CDR3: CASSVSQGGVETQYF; DNA: TGTGCCAGCAGCGTATCCCAGGGGGGTGTGGAGACCCAGTACTTC
length: 14; J: TRBJ2-3; D: -; size: -; V: TRBV6-5; CDR3: CASSRADPTDTQYF; DNA: TGTGCCAGCAGTCGAGCGGACCCCACAGATACGCAGTATTTT
length: 14; J: TRBJ1-4; D: -; size: once; V: TRBV28; CDR3: CASTPGQPVTKLFF; DNA: TGTGCCAGCACCCCCGGACAGCCTGTTACGAAACTGTTTTTT